This TCR beta chain was sequenced in a study of blood T cell repertoires in COVID-19. Per the study methods: For nucleated cells, counts were estimated from reference gene primer amplification. TCRdb's table, derived via immunoSEQ multiplex PCR, lists solely in-frame clones and lacks some. That table supplies the V and J calls and clone size; D and trimming were determined from the DNA. Seen here are under 60,000 clones, approximately 83% observed once, and the top ten hold 9.5% to 13%. This clone was recorded a few times. V was clipped by 8 bases and J by 2 bases, with 14 bases between them. Germline V gives CDR1 KGHSH, CDR2 LQKENI. The CDR3 runs 14 residues.

The sequence was obtained from a young man with COVID-19, enrolled during active disease. The sequencing sample was made of peripheral blood. The V gene is TRBV18, the J gene TRBJ2-3, with D unresolved. CDR3 sequence: CASARLQDTDTQYF. The DNA of the CDR3 is TGTGCCAGCGCCAGGCTGCAGGACACAGATACGCAGTATTTT.